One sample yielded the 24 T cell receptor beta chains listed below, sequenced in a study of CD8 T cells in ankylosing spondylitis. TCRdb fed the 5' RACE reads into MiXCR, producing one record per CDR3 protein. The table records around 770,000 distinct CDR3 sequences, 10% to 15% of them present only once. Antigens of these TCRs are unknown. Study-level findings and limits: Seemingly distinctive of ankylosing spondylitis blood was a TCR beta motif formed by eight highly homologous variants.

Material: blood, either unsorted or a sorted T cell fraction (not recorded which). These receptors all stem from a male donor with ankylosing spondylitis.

The CDR3 is CASSQVTGSSYEQYF. In nucleotides, the CDR3 is TGTGCCAGCAGCCAAGTAACCGGCAGCTCCTACGAGCAGTACTTC. This chain joins TRBV4-2 and TRBJ2-7; D call uncertain. Trimming removed 1 base at V and 0 bases at J, with 10 bases between. The germline CDR1 and CDR2 sequences are LGHNA and YNFKEQ. There are 15 residues in the CDR3.

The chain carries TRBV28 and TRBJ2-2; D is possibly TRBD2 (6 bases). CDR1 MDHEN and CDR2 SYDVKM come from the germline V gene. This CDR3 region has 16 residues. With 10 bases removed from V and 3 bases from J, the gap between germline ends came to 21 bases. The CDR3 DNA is TGTGCCACCTACCTTGAGGGGAGGTACGACACCGGGGAGCTGTTTTTT. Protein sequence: CATYLEGRYDTGELFF.

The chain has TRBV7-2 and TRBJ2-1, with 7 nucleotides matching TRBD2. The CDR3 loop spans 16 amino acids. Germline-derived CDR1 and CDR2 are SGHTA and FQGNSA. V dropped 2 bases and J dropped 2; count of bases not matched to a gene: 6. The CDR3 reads CASSLTGLGAYNEQFF. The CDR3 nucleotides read TGTGCCAGCAGCTTAACAGGACTAGGAGCCTACAATGAGCAGTTCTTC.

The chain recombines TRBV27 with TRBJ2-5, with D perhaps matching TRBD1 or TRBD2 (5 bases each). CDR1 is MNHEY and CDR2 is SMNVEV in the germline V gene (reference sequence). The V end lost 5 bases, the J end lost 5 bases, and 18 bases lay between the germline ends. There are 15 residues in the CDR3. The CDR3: CASSPGTRVEETQYF. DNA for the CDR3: TGTGCCAGCAGTCCCGGGACCCGAGTCGAGGAGACCCAGTACTTC.

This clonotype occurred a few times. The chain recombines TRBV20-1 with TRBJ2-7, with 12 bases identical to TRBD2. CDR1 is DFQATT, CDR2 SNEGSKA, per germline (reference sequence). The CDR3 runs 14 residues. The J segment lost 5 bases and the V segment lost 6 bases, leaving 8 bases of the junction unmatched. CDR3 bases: TGCAGTGCGCTCGGACTAGCGGGATACGACGAGCAGTACTTC. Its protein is CSALGLAGYDEQYF.

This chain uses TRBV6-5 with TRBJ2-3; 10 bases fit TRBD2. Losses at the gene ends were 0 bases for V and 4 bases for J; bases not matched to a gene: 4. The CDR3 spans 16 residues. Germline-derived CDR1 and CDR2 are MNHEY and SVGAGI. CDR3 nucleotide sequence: TGTGCCAGCAGTTACTCTATCAGCGGGAGGGCAGATACGCAGTATTTT. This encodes CASSYSISGRADTQYF.

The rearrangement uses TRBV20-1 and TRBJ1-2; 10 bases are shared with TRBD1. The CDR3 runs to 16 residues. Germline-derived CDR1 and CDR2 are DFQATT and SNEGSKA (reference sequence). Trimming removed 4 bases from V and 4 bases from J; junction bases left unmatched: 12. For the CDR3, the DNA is TGCAGTGCTAAGACAGGGGGCGGGGAGTTGCGCTATGGCTACACCTTC. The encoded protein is CSAKTGGGELRYGYTF.

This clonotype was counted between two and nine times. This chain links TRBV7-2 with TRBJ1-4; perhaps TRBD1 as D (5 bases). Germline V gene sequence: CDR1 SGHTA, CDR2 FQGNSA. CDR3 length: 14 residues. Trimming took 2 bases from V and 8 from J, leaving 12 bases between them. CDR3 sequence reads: CASSLLGVGEKLFF. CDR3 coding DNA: TGTGCCAGCAGCTTACTAGGGGTTGGAGAAAAACTGTTTTTT.

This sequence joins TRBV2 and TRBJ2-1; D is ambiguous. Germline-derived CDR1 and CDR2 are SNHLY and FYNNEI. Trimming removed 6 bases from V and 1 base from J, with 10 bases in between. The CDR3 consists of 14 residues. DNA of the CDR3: TGTGCCAGCAGCACCTTTGGGTCCTACAATGAGCAGTTCTTC. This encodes CASSTFGSYNEQFF.

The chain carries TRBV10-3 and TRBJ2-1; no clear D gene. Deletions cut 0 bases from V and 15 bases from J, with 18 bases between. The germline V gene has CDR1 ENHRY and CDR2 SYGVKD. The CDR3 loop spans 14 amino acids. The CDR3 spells CAISESISAAFPFF. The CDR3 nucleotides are TGTGCCATCAGTGAGTCAATATCCGCCGCGTTTCCGTTCTTC.

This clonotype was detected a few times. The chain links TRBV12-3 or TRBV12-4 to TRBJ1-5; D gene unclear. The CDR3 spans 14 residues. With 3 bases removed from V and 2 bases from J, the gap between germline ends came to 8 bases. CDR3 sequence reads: CASSFRPRNQPQHF. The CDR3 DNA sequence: TGTGCCAGCAGTTTTCGACCGCGCAATCAGCCCCAGCATTTT.

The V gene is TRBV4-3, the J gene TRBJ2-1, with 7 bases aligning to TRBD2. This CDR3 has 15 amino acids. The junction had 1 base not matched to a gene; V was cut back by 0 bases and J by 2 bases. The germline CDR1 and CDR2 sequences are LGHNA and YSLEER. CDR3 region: CASSQDLAAYNEQFF. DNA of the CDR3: TGCGCCAGCAGCCAAGACCTAGCGGCCTACAATGAGCAGTTCTTC.

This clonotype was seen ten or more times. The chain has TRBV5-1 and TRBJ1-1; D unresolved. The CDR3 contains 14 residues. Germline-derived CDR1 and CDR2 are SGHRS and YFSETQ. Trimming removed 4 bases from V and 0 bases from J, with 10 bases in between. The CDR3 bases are TGCGCCAGCAGCCCCCTGGCTATGAACACTGAAGCTTTCTTT. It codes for CASSPLAMNTEAFF. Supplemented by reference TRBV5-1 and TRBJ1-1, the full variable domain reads KAGVTQTPRYLIKTRGQQVTLSCSPISGHRSVSWYQQTPGQGLQFLFEYFSETQRNKGNFPGRFSGRQFSNSRSEMNVSTLELGDSALYLCASSPLAMNTEAFFGQGTRLTVV.

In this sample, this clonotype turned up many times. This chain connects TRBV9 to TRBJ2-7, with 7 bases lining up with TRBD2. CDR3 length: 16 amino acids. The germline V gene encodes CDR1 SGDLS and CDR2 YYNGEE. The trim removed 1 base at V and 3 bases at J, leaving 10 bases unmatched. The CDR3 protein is CASSVSSGTTVYEQYF. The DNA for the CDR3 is TGTGCCAGCAGCGTATCCTCCGGGACTACAGTCTACGAGCAGTACTTC.

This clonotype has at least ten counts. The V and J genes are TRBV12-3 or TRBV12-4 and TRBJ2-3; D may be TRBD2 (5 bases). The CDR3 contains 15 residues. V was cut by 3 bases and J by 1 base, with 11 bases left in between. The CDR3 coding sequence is TGTGCCAGCAGTTTGTATAGCGTCGGCACAGATACGCAGTATTTT. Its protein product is CASSLYSVGTDTQYF.

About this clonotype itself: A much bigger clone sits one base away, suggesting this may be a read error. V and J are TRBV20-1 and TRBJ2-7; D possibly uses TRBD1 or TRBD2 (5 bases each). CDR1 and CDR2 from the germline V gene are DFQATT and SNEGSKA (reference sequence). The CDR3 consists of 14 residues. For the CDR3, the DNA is TGCAGTGCTAGAGATGGGGGTTACTCCTACGGGCAGTACTTC. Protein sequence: CSARDGGYSYGQYF.

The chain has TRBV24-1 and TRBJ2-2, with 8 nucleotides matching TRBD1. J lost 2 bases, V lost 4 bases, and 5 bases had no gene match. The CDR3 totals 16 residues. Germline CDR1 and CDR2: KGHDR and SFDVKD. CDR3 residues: CATSDTTGANTGELFF. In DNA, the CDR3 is TGTGCCACCAGTGACACGACAGGGGCCAACACCGGGGAGCTGTTTTTT.

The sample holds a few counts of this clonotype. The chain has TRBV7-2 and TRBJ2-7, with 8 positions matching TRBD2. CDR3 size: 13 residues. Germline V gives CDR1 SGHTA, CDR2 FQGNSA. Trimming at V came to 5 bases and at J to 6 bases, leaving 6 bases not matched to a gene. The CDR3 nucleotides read TGTGCCAGCAGCAAGGGACTAGAGGGCGAGCAGTACTTC. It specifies CASSKGLEGEQYF.

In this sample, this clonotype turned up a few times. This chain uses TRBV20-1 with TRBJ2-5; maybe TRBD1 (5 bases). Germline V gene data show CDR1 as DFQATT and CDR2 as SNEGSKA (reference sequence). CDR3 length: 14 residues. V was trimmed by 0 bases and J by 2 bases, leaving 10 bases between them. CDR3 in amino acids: CSARDLDMQETQYF. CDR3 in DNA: TGCAGTGCTAGAGATCTGGACATGCAAGAGACCCAGTACTTC.

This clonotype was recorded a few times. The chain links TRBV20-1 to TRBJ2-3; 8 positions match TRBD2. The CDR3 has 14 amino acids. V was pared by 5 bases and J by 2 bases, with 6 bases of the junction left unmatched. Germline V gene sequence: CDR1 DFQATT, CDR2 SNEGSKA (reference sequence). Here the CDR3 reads CSAGTRKDTDTQYF. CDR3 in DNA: TGCAGTGCTGGGACTAGAAAGGACACAGATACGCAGTATTTT.

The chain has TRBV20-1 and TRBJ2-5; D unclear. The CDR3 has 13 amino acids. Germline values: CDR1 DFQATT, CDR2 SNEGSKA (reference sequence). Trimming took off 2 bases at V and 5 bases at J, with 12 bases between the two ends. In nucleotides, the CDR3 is TGCAGTGCTAGATCCCCGTCTGGTGAGACCCAGTACTTC. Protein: CSARSPSGETQYF.

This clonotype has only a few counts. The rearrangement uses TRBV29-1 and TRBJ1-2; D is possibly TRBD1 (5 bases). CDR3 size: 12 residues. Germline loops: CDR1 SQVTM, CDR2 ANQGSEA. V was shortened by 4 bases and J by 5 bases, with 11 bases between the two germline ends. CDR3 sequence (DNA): TGCAGCGTTGTAGGTGGGGGGTATGGCTACACCTTC. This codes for CSVVGGGYGYTF.

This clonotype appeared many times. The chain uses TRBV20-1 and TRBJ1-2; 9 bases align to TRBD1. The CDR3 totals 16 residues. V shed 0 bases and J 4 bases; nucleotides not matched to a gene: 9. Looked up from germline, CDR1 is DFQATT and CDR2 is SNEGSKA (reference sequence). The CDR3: CSARDPAGQGGYGYTF. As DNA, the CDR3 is TGCAGTGCTAGAGATCCAGCGGGACAGGGCGGCTATGGCTACACCTTC.

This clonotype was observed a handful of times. CDR3 DNA sequence: TGCAGTGCTGGGGGGGGGCACCAGCCCCAGCATTTT. Translation: CSAGGGHQPQHF. The gene calls are TRBV20-1 and TRBJ1-5; weak D call: TRBD1 (6 bases). CDR1 is DFQATT and CDR2 is SNEGSKA in the germline V gene (reference sequence). The CDR3 extends over 12 amino acids. V lost 5 bases and J lost 7, with 12 bases in between.